The 2 T cell receptor beta chains listed next were all sequenced from one sample in a study of shared clonotypes between healthy human individuals. The table came from immunoSEQ multiplex PCR; TCRdb's copy has only in-frame clones and leaves some out. This table has 550,000 to 850,000 clones, 55% to 80% appearing once. Material for sequencing was memory CD4+ T cells sorted from blood. The sample's subset: CD45RA-negative fraction. Every receptor here comes from a young woman in good health.

A remark on this clone: The sample has other DNA sequences that encode this CDR3 too. This chain links TRBV5-6 with TRBJ1-1; D is unclear. CDR1 and CDR2 from the germline V gene are SGHDT and YYEEEE. The ends were cut back, 5 bases at V and 0 bases at J, with 8 bases in the middle. The CDR3 covers 13 residues. The CDR3 bases are TGTGCCAGCAGGTCTGGGATGAACACTGAAGCTTTCTTT. Amino acid sequence: CASRSGMNTEAFF.

The chain joins TRBV29-1 to TRBJ2-7; 9 positions agree with TRBD1. The germline V gene encodes CDR1 SQVTM and CDR2 ANQGSEA. The CDR3 has 14 residues. The ends lost 6 bases at V and 7 bases at J; junction bases unmatched: 13. The CDR3 spells CSVKGGTGFNEQYF. The CDR3 DNA follows: TGCAGCGTCAAAGGAGGGACAGGGTTTAATGAGCAGTACTTC.